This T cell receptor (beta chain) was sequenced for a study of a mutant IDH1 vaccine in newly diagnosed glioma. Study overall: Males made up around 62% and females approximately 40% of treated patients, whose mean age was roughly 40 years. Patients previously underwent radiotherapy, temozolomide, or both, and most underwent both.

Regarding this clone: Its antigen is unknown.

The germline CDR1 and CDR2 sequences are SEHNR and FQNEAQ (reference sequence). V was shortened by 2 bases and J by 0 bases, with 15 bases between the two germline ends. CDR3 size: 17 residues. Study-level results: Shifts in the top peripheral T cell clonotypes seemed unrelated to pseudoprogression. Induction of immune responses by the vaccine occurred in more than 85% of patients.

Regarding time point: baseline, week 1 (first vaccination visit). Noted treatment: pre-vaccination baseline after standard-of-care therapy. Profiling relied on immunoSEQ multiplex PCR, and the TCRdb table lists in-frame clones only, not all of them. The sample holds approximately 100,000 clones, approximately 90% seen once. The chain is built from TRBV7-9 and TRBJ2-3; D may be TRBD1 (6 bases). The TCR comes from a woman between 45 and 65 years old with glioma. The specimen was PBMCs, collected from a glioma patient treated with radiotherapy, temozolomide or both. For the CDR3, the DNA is TGTGCCAGCAGCTTACGAGTTTTGGACAGCAGCACAGATACGCAGTATTTT. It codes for CASSLRVLDSSTDTQYF.